This TCR beta chain was recovered during a study of PD-1 blockade in classical Hodgkin lymphoma. Study-wide findings and caveats: Healthy donors reportedly exceeded newly diagnosed patients in baseline TCR diversity. CD4+ TCR diversity, unlike CD8+, rose significantly by C4D1. Patients who responded completely had about the same baseline diversity as newly diagnosed patients.

Generated by immunoSEQ multiplex PCR, the TCRdb table keeps only in-frame clones and is missing some. The sample contains some 20,000 clones, 84% of which appear only once. The length of the CDR3 is 15 residues. Per the germline V gene, CDR1 is LNHDA and CDR2 is SQIVND (reference sequence). V lost 2 bases and J 3 bases, leaving 11 bases between the germline ends. Patients all relapsed after autologous stem cell transplantation, and there was variation in brentuximab vedotin exposure. Best outcomes ranged across complete response, partial response and progressive disease. With regard to this clone: Its cognate antigen is unknown.

V gene TRBV19 combines with J gene TRBJ1-5; D call uncertain. Source: peripheral blood mononuclear cells (PBMCs), taken at baseline. The sequence derives from a human donor with classical Hodgkin lymphoma. CDR3 loop: CASSIRLRVNQPQHF. Written as DNA, the CDR3 is TGTGCCAGTAGTATAAGATTACGCGTCAATCAGCCCCAGCATTTT.